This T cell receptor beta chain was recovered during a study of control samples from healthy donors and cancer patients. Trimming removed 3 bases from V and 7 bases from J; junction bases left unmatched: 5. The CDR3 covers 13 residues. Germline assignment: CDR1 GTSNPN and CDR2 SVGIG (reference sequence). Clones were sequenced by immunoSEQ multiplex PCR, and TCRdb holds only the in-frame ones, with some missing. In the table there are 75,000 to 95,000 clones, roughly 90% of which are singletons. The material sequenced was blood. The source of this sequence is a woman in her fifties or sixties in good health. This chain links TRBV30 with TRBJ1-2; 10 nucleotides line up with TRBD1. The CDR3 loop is CAWSGDRGGGYTF. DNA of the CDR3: TGTGCCTGGAGCGGGGACAGGGGAGGTGGCTACACCTTC. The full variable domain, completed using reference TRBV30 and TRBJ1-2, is SQTIHQWPATLVQPVGSPLSLECTVEGTSNPNLYWYRQAAGRGLQLLFYSVGIGQISSEVPQNLSASRPQDRQFILSSKKLLLSDSGFYLCAWSGDRGGGYTFGSGTRLTVV.